Reported below is one TCR beta chain. Its target is unknown. In the PCR, 60 Vbeta and 13 Jbeta primers were used. Data came from immunoSEQ multiplex PCR; TCRdb stores just in-frame clones and leaves some out. The sample yields roughly 97,000 clones, over 60% seen once. CDR1 is MNHEY and CDR2 is SVGAGI in the germline V gene. V was clipped by 4 bases and J by 2 bases; unmatched bases: 6. This CDR3 is 16 amino acids long. The sample belongs to a study of cytomegalovirus exposure and HLA in healthy donors. Study-wide results and limits: The Asian-associated ancestry cluster reportedly had fewer N-insertions than the approximately 650-donor mean in a later analysis. Accurate predictions that matched the HLA-A and HLA-B alleles of most subjects were reportedly made from TCR beta sequences.

Source material: PBMCs. J is TRBJ2-5 and V is TRBV6-5, with 11 bases that match TRBD2. The TCR sequence derives from a man aged 55-75 years in good health and CMV-seropositive. The DNA of the CDR3 is TGTGCCAGCAGTTTAGGGACTAGCGGATCACAAGAGACCCAGTACTTC. Protein sequence: CASSLGTSGSQETQYF.